This passage covers 16 T cell receptor beta chains from one sample sequenced in a study of cytomegalovirus exposure and HLA in healthy donors. The PCR made use of 60 Vbeta and 13 Jbeta primers. The repertoire was sequenced with immunoSEQ multiplex PCR; TCRdb's copy has only in-frame clones and lacks some. Here the sample spans about 120,000 clones, about four fifths being singletons. The specimen sequenced was PBMCs. The receptors were gathered from a woman aged 25-40 years in good health and CMV-seronegative.

The chain carries TRBV11-1 and TRBJ2-3; D not certain. Trimming took 2 bases from V and 3 from J, leaving 9 bases between them. This CDR3 region has 14 residues. The germline gives CDR1 SGHAT, CDR2 FQDESV (reference sequence). The CDR3 DNA is TGTGCCAGCAGCTTAAGCCCCCGAACAGATACGCAGTATTTT. Amino acids: CASSLSPRTDTQYF.

The rearrangement links TRBV7-2 to TRBJ2-1, with a tentative D call TRBD2 (5 bases). The CDR3 consists of 15 residues. CDR1 is SGHTA and CDR2 is FQGNSA in the germline V gene. V was shortened by 5 bases and J by 6 bases, with 17 bases between the two germline ends. As DNA, the CDR3 is TGTGCCAGCAGCGGTCGTTGGGAGAGACCCAATGAGCAGTTCTTC. This encodes CASSGRWERPNEQFF.

The chain couples TRBV21-1 to TRBJ1-5. TRBV21-1 is termed a pseudogene. This CDR3 is 14 amino acids long. The CDR3 DNA sequence: TGTGCCAGCAACGGAGGGAATAGCAATCAGCCCCAGCATTTT. Translating gives CASNGGNSNQPQHF.

The chain joins TRBV15 to TRBJ2-7, with D possibly being TRBD2 (7 bases). Trimming stripped 2 bases from V and 1 base from J, with 15 bases between. This CDR3 has 16 amino acids. CDR1 is LNHNV and CDR2 is YYDKDF in the germline V gene (reference sequence). Here the CDR3 reads CATSRKKGGGSYEQYF. The DNA of the CDR3 is TGTGCCACCAGCAGAAAAAAGGGGGGGGGTTCCTACGAGCAGTACTTC.

The V and J genes are TRBV5-1 and TRBJ2-2, with a possible D match to TRBD1 (5 bases). The CDR3 has 14 residues. Germline V lookup: CDR1 SGHRS, CDR2 YFSETQ. V shed 2 bases and J shed 7 bases, with 12 bases lying between them. The CDR3 loop is CASSLGRVDGELFF. DNA for the CDR3: TGCGCCAGCAGCTTAGGCAGGGTAGACGGGGAGCTGTTTTTT.

CDR3 DNA sequence: TGTGCCACGGGTGCCCCCCCAACCTACGAGCAGTACTTC. It codes for CATGAPPTYEQYF. This chain links TRBV28 with TRBJ2-7; D gene uncertain. CDR1 is MDHEN and CDR2 is SYDVKM in the germline V gene. The CDR3 has 13 residues. The V and J ends lost 10 bases and 2 bases respectively, with 15 bases between them.

The chain joins TRBV6-5 to TRBJ1-3; TRBD1 aligns across 9 bases. The CDR3 is 15 amino acids. Germline CDR1 and CDR2: MNHEY and SVGAGI. J gave up 3 bases and V 6 bases, and 6 bases lay outside the gene matches. CDR3 in amino acids: CASRRTGGVGNTIYF. DNA of the CDR3: TGTGCCAGCAGACGAACAGGGGGCGTTGGAAACACCATATATTTT.

This clone showed up just a few times. The chain is built from TRBV5-1 and TRBJ1-1; unclear D gene. Trimming shortened V by 2 bases and J by 1 base, and 6 bases separated the two germline ends. The CDR3 length is 13 residues. Germline CDR1 is SGHRS and CDR2 is YFSETQ. Written as DNA, the CDR3 is TGCGCCAGCAGCTTCACAGAGAACACTGAAGCTTTCTTT. Translating it yields CASSFTENTEAFF. Using reference TRBV5-1 and TRBJ1-1 for the parts outside the CDR3, the full variable domain is KAGVTQTPRYLIKTRGQQVTLSCSPISGHRSVSWYQQTPGQGLQFLFEYFSETQRNKGNFPGRFSGRQFSNSRSEMNVSTLELGDSALYLCASSFTENTEAFFGQGTRLTVV.

The chain uses TRBV21-1 and TRBJ2-7; the listed D gene, TRBD1, was not tested against the DNA. TRBV21-1 is classified as a pseudogene. The CDR3 is made up of 16 amino acids. The DNA for the CDR3 is TGTGCCAGCCCCCACCCGGACAGGGGAGACTCCTACGAGCAGTACTTC. Its translation: CASPHPDRGDSYEQYF.

Concerning this clone: One end of the junction varies from germline; a read error may be responsible. The chain recombines TRBV20-1 with TRBJ1-1; D uncertain. The CDR3 has 8 residues. Germline V lookup: CDR1 DFQATT, CDR2 SNEGSKA (reference sequence). The CDR3 spells CSARETGF. For the CDR3, the DNA is TGCAGTGCCAGAGAAACCGGCTTT.

This clone turned up a few times. The chain couples TRBV5-6 to TRBJ2-3, with D perhaps matching TRBD2 (5 bases). Trimming took 5 bases from V and 0 from J, leaving 10 bases between them. Germline V gives CDR1 SGHDT, CDR2 YYEEEE. This CDR3 has 14 amino acids. CDR3: CASSYGESTDTQYF. DNA of the CDR3: TGTGCCAGCAGTTACGGGGAGAGCACAGATACGCAGTATTTT.

The sample holds a few counts of this clone. The genes are TRBV7-3 and TRBJ2-7, with a tentative D call TRBD2 (5 bases). CDR1 is SGHTA and CDR2 is FQGTGA in the germline V gene. Between the trimmed V and J ends, which lost 0 bases and 2 bases, there was a span of 8 bases. This CDR3 comprises 14 residues. The CDR3 nucleotides read TGTGCCAGCAGCTTAACCCCCGGGACCTACGAGCAGTACTTC. This codes for CASSLTPGTYEQYF.

A note on this clone: One junction end disagrees with the germline gene, perhaps due to a read error. The chain couples TRBV6-5 to TRBJ2-7; weak D call: TRBD1 (6 bases). Germline V CDR1 and CDR2: MNHEY, SVGAGI. The CDR3 spans 15 residues. The chain's CDR3 is CASSQVTGSTYKQYF. CDR3 DNA sequence: TGTGCCAGCAGTCAAGTAACAGGGTCAACCTACAAGCAGTACTTC.

V and J are TRBV28 and TRBJ1-2; D is unresolved. The length of the CDR3 is 15 residues. Per germline, CDR1 MDHEN and CDR2 SYDVKM. V gave up 6 bases and J gave up 2 bases, with 16 bases separating them. The CDR3 DNA is TGTGCCAGCAGCCAGGAGGGTCAACTGAACTATGGCTACACCTTC. It yields the protein CASSQEGQLNYGYTF.

The chain uses TRBV7-2 and TRBJ1-5; D is unclear. V dropped 5 bases and J dropped 4 bases, with 12 bases sitting between them. Germline CDR1 and CDR2: SGHTA and FQGNSA. The CDR3 extends over 14 amino acids. The CDR3 region has the DNA TGTGCCAGCAGCCCACAAATTTCTAATCAGCCCCAGCATTTT. Protein: CASSPQISNQPQHF.

The sample holds one count of this clone. One end of the junction fails to match germline, which may point to a read error. The V and J genes are TRBV7-9 and TRBJ2-1, with 8 nucleotides matching TRBD2. The CDR3 runs 15 residues. CDR1 and CDR2 (germline): SEHNR, FQNEAQ (reference sequence). CDR3 region: CSSSDRGGNDNEQFF. CDR3 nucleotide sequence: TGTTCCAGCAGCGACCGGGGGGGGAATGACAATGAGCAGTTCTTC.